This T cell receptor (beta chain) was captured by sequencing in a study of shared clonotypes between healthy human individuals. Study-wide points: Clonotypes shared by all four sorted-subset donors had higher generation probabilities than non-shared clonotypes. Donor scarcity curtailed the genetic and exposure-history diversity represented herein.

With respect to this clone: Its matching antigen is unknown.

The J segment lost 6 bases and the V segment lost 4 bases, leaving 18 bases of the junction unmatched. This CDR3 has 18 residues. CDR1 is LNHDA and CDR2 is SQIVND in the germline V gene (reference sequence). Sorted-subset replicate PCR reactions contained 150 to 200 ng DNA, corresponding to some 30,000 T cell genomes. Clones were read by immunoSEQ multiplex PCR, and TCRdb kept only the in-frame ones, dropping some. The table has some 630,000 clones, roughly 70% seen once. Sequenced: memory CD4+ T cells sorted from blood. Indicated subset: CD45RA-negative fraction. This sequence joins TRBV19 and TRBJ2-1; 7 bases are a match to TRBD1. This TCR came from a woman aged 25 to 39 in good health. The CDR3 nucleotides read TGTGCCAGTAGTAACCTCCTGCGACAGGGACCTTTACGCAATGAGCAGTTCTTC. Translated: CASSNLLRQGPLRNEQFF.